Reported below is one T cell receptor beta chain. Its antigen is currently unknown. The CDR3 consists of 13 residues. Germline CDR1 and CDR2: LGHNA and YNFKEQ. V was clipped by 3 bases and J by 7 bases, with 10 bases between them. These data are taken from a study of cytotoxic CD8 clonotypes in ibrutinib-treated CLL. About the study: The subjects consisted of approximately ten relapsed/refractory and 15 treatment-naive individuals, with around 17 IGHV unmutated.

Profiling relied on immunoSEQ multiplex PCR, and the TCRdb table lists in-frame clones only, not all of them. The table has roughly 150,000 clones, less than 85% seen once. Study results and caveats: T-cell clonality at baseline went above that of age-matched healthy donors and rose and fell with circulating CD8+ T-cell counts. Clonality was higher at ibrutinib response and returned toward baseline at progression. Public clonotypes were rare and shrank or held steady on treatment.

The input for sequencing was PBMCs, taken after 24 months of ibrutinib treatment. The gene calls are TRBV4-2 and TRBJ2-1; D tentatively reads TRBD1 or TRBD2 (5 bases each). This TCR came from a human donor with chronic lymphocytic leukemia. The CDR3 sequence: CASSQPGANEQFF. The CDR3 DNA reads TGTGCCAGCAGCCAGCCCGGGGCAAATGAGCAGTTCTTC.